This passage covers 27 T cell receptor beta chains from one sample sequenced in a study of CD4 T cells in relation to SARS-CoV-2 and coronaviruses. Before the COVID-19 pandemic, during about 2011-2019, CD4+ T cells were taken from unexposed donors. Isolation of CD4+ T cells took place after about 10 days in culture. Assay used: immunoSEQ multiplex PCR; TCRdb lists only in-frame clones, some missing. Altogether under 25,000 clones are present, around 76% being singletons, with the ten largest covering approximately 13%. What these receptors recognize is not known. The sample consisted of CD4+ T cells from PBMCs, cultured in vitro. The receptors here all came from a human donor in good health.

The CDR3: CASSRAGDNTEAFF. For the CDR3, the DNA is TGTGCCAGCTCACGCGCAGGGGATAACACTGAAGCTTTCTTT. This chain joins TRBV18 and TRBJ1-1; a possible D gene is TRBD1 (6 bases). CDR3 size: 14 residues. The germline V gene encodes CDR1 KGHSH and CDR2 LQKENI. V lost 4 bases and J lost 2, with 11 bases in between.

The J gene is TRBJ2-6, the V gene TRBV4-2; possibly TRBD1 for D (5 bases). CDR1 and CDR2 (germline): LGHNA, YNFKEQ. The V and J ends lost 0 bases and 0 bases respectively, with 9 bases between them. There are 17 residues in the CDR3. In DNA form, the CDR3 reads TGTGCCAGCAGCCAAGAAGACAGTTCCTCTGGGGCCAACGTCCTGACTTTC. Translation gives CASSQEDSSSGANVLTF.

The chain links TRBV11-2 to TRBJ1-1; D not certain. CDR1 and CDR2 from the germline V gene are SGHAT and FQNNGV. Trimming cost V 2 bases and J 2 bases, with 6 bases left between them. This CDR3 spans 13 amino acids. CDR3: CASSLSANTEAFF. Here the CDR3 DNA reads TGTGCCAGCAGCTTAAGCGCAAACACTGAAGCTTTCTTT.

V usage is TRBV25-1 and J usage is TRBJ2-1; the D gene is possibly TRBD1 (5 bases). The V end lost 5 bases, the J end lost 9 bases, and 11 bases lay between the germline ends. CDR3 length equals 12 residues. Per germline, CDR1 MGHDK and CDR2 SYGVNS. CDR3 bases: TGTGCCAGCAGTTCCCGGACATTTGAGCAGTTCTTC. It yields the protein CASSSRTFEQFF.

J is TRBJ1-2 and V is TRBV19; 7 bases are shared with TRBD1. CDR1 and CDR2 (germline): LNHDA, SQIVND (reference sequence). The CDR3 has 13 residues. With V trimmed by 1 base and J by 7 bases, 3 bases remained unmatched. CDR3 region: CASSIGRGLGYTF. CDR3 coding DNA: TGTGCCAGTAGTATAGGTAGGGGGCTTGGCTACACCTTC.

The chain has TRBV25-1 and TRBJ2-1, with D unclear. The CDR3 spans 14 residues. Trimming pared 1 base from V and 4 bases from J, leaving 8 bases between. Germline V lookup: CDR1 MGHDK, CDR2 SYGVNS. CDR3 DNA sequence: TGTGCCAGCAGTGAATGGCAGGAATACAATGAGCAGTTCTTC. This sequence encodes CASSEWQEYNEQFF.

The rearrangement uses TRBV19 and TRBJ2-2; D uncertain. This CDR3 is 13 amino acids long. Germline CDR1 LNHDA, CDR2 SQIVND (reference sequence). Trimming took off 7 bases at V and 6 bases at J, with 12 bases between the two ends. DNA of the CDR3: TGTGCCAGTACCCTAGGGATTGCCGGGGAGCTGTTTTTT. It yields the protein CASTLGIAGELFF. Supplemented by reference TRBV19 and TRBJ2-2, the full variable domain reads DGGITQSPKYLFRKEGQNVTLSCEQNLNHDAMYWYRQDPGQGLRLIYYSQIVNDFQKGDIAEGYSVSREKKESFPLTVTSAQKNPTAFYLCASTLGIAGELFFGEGSRLTVL.

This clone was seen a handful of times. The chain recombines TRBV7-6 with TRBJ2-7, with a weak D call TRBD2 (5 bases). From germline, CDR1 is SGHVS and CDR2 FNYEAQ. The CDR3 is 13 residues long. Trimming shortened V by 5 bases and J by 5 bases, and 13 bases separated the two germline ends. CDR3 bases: TGTGCCAGCAGCCAACACGGAGCGGACGAGCAGTACTTC. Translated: CASSQHGADEQYF.

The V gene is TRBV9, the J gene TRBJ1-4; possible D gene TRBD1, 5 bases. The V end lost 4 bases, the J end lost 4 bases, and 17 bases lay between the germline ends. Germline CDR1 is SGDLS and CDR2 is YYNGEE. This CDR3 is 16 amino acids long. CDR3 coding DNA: TGTGCCAGCAGCCCGGTGGGGGTCGCGGGTAATGAAAAACTGTTTTTT. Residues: CASSPVGVAGNEKLFF.

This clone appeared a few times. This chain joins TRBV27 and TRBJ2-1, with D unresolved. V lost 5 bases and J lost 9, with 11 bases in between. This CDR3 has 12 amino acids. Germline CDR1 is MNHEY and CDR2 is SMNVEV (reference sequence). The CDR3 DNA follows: TGTGCCAGCAGTAGATCGGAGACTGAGCAGTTCTTC. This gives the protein CASSRSETEQFF.

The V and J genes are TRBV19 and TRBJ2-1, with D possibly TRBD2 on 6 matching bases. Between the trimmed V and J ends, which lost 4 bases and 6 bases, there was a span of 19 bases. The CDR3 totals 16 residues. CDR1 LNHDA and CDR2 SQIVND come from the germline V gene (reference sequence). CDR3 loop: CASSTPGTGRPNEQFF. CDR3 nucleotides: TGTGCCAGTAGTACACCCGGGACTGGTAGACCCAATGAGCAGTTCTTC.

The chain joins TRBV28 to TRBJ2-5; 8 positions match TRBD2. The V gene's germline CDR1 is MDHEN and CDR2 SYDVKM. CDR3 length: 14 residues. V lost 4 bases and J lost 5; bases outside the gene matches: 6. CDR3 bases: TGTGCCAGCAGTTCGTTAGCGGGAAGTGAGACCCAGTACTTC. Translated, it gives CASSSLAGSETQYF.

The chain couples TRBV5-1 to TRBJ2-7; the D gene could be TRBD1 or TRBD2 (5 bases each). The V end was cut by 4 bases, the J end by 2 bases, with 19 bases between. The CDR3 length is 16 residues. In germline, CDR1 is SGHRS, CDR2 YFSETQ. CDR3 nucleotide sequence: TGCGCCAGCAGCCCTACTCTCGGGACGGGGACCTACGAGCAGTACTTC. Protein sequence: CASSPTLGTGTYEQYF.

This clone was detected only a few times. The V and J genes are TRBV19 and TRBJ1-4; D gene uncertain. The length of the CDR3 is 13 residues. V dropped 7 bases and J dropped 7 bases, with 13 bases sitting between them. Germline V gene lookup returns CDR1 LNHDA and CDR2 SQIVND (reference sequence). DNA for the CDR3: TGTGCCAGTACCTCTTTGGACGGTGAAAAACTGTTTTTT. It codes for CASTSLDGEKLFF.

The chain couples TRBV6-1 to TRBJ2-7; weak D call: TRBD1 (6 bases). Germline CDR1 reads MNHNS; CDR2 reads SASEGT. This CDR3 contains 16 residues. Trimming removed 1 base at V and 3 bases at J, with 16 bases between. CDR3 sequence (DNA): TGTGCCAGCAGTGAAGGGCAGGGGCTCCTATTCTACGAGCAGTACTTC. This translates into CASSEGQGLLFYEQYF.

CDR3 DNA: TGCGCCAGCAGCTTGTCCCCTGACAGACTCTCTGGAAACACCATATATTTT. As protein: CASSLSPDRLSGNTIYF. V usage is TRBV5-1 and J usage is TRBJ1-3; D possibly corresponds to TRBD1 (5 bases). V shed 1 base and J shed 0 bases, with 14 bases lying between them. The germline V gene has CDR1 SGHRS and CDR2 YFSETQ. The CDR3 is 17 residues long.

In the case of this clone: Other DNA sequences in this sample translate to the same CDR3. The CDR3, as DNA: TGTGCCACCAGTCCGACAGGGAAAAATGAGCAGTTCTTC. Protein: CATSPTGKNEQFF. V usage is TRBV24-1 and J usage is TRBJ2-1; 7 bases fit TRBD1. Looked up from germline, CDR1 is KGHDR and CDR2 is SFDVKD. J gave up 7 bases and V 6 bases, and 5 bases lay outside the gene matches. The CDR3 is 13 amino acids.

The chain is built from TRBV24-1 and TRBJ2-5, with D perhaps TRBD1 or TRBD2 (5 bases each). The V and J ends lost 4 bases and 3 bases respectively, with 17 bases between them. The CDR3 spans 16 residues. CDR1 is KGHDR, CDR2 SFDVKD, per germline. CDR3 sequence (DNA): TGTGCCACCAGTGAGCCTAGGGACGGATTGAAAGAGACCCAGTACTTC. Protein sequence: CATSEPRDGLKETQYF.

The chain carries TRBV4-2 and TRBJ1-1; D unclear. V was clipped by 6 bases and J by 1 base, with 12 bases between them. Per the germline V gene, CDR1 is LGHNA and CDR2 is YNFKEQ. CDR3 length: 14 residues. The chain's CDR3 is CASRGYRENTEAFF. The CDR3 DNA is TGTGCCAGCAGGGGGTATAGGGAGAACACTGAAGCTTTCTTT.

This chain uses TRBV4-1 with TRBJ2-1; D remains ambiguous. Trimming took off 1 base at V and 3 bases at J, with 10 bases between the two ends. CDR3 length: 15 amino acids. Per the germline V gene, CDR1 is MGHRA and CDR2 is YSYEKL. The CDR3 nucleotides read TGCGCCAGCAGCCAAGGCCAGACCAACTACAATGAGCAGTTCTTC. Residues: CASSQGQTNYNEQFF.

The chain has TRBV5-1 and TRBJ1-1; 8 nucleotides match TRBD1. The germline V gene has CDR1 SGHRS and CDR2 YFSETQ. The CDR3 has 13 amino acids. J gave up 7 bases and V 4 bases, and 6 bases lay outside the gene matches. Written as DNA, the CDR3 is TGCGCCAGCAGCCTCCTGACAGGGGTTGAAGCTTTCTTT. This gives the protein CASSLLTGVEAFF.

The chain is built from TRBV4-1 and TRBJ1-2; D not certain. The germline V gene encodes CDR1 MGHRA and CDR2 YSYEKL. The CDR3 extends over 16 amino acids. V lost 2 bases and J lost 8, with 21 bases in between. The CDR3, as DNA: TGCGCCAGCAGCCAACCCGGACTGTCAAACCCCAGGGGCTACACCTTC. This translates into CASSQPGLSNPRGYTF.

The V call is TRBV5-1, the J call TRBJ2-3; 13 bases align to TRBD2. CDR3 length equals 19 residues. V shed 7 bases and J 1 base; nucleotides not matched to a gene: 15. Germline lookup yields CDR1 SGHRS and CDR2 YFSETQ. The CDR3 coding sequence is TGCGCCAGCGGTGACGAAGGGACTAGCGGGGTGACCGGCACAGATACGCAGTATTTT. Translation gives CASGDEGTSGVTGTDTQYF. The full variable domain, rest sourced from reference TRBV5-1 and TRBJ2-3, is KAGVTQTPRYLIKTRGQQVTLSCSPISGHRSVSWYQQTPGQGLQFLFEYFSETQRNKGNFPGRFSGRQFSNSRSEMNVSTLELGDSALYLCASGDEGTSGVTGTDTQYFGPGTRLTVL.

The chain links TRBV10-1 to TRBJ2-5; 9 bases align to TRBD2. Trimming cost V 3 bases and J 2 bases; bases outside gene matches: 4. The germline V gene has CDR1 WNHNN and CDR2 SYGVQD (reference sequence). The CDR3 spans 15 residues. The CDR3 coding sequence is TGCGCCAGCAGTGATCTAGCGGGGAAACAAGAGACCCAGTACTTC. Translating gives CASSDLAGKQETQYF.

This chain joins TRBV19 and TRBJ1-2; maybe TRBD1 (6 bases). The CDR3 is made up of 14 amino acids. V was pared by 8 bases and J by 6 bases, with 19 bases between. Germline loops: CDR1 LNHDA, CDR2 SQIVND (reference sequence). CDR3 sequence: CASQRLEGGNGYTF. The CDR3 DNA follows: TGTGCCAGTCAACGCCTCGAGGGGGGAAATGGCTACACCTTC.

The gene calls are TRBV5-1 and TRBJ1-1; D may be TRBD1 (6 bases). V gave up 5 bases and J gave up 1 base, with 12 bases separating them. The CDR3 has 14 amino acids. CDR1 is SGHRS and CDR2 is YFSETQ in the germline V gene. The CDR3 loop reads CASRVSGQNTEAFF. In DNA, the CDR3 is TGCGCCAGCAGAGTATCGGGACAGAACACTGAAGCTTTCTTT.

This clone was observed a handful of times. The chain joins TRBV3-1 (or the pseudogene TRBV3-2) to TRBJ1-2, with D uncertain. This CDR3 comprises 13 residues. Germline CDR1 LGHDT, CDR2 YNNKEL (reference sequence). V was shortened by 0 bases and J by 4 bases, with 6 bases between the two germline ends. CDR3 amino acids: CASSQEVAYGYTF. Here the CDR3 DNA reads TGTGCCAGCAGCCAAGAGGTGGCCTATGGCTACACCTTC.